This entry lists 2 T cell receptor beta chains sequenced from one sample in a study of T cell repertoires in cytomegalovirus infection. No antigen is known for these receptors. TCRdb re-called the reads with MiXCR, one entry per CDR3 protein. The sample records 80,000 or so distinct CDR3 sequences, under 30% being singletons. This specimen consisted of CD8+ T cells from cultured PBMCs, obtained from culture after CMV antigen stimulation. The receptor source for this set is a human donor in good health (CMV status not recorded). Some clones in this sample may be carry-over from other donors' samples.

The chain combines TRBV7-9 with TRBJ2-7; a weak D match, TRBD2 (6 bases). Per the germline V gene, CDR1 is SEHNR and CDR2 is FQNEAQ (reference sequence). With 1 base removed from V and 3 bases from J, the gap between germline ends came to 10 bases. This CDR3 comprises 14 residues. The CDR3 nucleotides are TGTGCCAGCAGCTTAGATGGGGGAGGCTACGAGCAGTACTTC. It encodes CASSLDGGGYEQYF.

This clonotype was seen many times. This sequence joins TRBV7-8 and TRBJ1-1; D not certain. CDR1 and CDR2 from the germline V gene are SGHVS and FQNEAQ. The CDR3 is made up of 11 amino acids. The ends were cut back, 5 bases at V and 1 base at J, with 2 bases in the middle. CDR3 loop: CASSTNTEAFF. Here the CDR3 DNA reads TGTGCCAGCAGCACGAACACTGAAGCTTTCTTT.